This TCR beta chain is from a study of identical twins. Germline lookup yields CDR1 DFQATT and CDR2 SNEGSKA (reference sequence). The CDR3 runs 14 residues. V was clipped by 4 bases and J by 2 bases; unmatched bases: 3. Whole-study results and caveats: Insertions were fewer in abundant cord blood beta clonotypes, whereas memory repertoires showed none of this pattern. Twin sharing of out-of-frame TCR alpha was underestimated by models in monozygotic pairs.

TCRdb reprocessed the 5' RACE reads via MiXCR and lists one record per CDR3 protein. Of a few hundred thousand distinct CDR3 sequences listed, 13% to 15% were seen once; the top ten hold 0.95% to 1%. This clonotype was seen only a few times. No antigen is known for it. This sample also appeared in a second study, on yellow fever vaccine responses in identical twins.

The TCR comes from a woman aged 18-30 years in good health. Sequencing input: CD4+ T cells sorted from blood. This sequence joins TRBV20-1 and TRBJ2-7; TRBD1 agrees at 12 bases. The CDR3 here is CSANWDRGPYEQYF. The CDR3 DNA reads as TGCAGTGCTAATTGGGACAGGGGGCCCTACGAGCAGTACTTC.